This T cell receptor (beta chain) was captured by sequencing in a study of cytotoxic CD8 clonotypes in ibrutinib-treated CLL. At the level of the study: Partial response occurred in some 25 patients and complete response in 2; at median about 70 months, roughly 15 remained remitted and roughly 12 progressed. It was after a median 12 months of treatment, range 6 to 36, that response samples were taken. General study points: T-cell clonality at baseline went above that of age-matched healthy donors and rose and fell with circulating CD8+ T-cell counts. Having risen at ibrutinib response, clonality had fallen back toward baseline by progression.

Looked up from germline, CDR1 is SGHTA and CDR2 is FQGTGA. CDR3 length: 13 amino acids. V lost 5 bases, J lost 5 bases, and 10 bases lay in between. Profiled with immunoSEQ multiplex PCR; TCRdb holds only in-frame clones, not every one. The sample carries fewer than 400,000 clones, about 64% recorded once. Worth noting for this clone: No antigen is known for it.

The rearrangement joins TRBV7-3 to TRBJ2-1; possibly TRBD2 for D (5 bases). Sequenced here: PBMCs, sampled after 36 months of ibrutinib treatment. The receptor was derived from a human donor with chronic lymphocytic leukemia. CDR3 region: CASSEKRDNEQFF. As DNA, the CDR3 is TGTGCCAGCAGCGAAAAGAGGGACAATGAGCAGTTCTTC.